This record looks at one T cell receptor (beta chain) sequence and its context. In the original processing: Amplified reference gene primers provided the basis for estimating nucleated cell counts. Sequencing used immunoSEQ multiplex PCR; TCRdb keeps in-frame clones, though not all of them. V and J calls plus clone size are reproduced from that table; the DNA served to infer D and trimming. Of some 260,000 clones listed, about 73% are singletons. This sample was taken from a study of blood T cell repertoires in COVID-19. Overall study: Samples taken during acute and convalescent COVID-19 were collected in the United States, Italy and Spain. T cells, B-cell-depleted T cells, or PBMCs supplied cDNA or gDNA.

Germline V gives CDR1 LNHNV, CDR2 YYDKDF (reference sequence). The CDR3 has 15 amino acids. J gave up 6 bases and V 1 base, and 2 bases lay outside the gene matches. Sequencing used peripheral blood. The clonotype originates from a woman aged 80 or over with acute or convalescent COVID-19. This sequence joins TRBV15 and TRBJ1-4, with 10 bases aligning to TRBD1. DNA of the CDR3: TGTGCCACCAGCAGAGCGGGACAGGGGTATGAAAAACTGTTTTTT. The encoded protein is CATSRAGQGYEKLFF.